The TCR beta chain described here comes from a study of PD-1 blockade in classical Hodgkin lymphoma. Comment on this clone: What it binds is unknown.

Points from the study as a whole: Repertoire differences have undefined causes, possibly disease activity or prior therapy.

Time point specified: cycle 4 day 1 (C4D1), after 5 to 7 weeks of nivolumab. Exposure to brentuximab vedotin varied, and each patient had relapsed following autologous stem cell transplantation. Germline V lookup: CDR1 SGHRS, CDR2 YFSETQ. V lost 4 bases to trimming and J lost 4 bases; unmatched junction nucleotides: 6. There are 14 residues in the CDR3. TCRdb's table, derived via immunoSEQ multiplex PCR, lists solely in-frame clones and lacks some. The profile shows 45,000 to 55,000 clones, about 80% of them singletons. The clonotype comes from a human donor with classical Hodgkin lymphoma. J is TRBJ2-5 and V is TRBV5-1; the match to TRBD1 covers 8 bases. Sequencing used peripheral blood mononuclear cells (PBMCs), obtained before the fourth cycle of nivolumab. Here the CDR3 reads CASSPDRAPETQYF. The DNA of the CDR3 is TGCGCCAGCAGCCCGGACAGGGCCCCAGAGACCCAGTACTTC.